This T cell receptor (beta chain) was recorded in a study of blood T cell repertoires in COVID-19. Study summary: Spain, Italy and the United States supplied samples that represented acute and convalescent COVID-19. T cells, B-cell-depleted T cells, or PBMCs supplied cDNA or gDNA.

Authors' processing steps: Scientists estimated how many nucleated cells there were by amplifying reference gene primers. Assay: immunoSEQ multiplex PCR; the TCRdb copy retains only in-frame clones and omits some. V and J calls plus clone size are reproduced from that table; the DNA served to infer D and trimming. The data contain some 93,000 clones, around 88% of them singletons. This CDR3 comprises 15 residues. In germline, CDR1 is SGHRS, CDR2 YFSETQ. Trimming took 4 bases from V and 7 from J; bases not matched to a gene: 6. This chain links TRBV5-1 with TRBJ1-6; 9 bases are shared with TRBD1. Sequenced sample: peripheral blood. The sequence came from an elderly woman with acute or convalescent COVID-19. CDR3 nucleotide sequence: TGCGCCAGCAGCCCCGGGACAGGGAACAATTCACCCCTCCACTTT. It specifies CASSPGTGNNSPLHF.